A selection of T cell receptor beta chains follows, all from one sample in a study of T cell responses to AZD1222 COVID-19 vaccine. Repertoires were generated with immunoSEQ multiplex PCR, while TCRdb's copy carries only in-frame clones and drops some. The sample has around 94,000 clones, almost 85% seen once. The sample in question was peripheral blood, obtained on day 0 of AZD1222 vaccination. These receptors came from an adult in good health. CDR3s include the opening cysteine and the closing phenylalanine or tryptophan. A D gene is named only where the DNA matches it firmly. The size field is filled for only some rows; it gives once, few, many or a size class.

J: TRBJ1-3
D: -
size: -
V: TRBV3-1/TRBV3-2
CDR3: CASSQGINPKGNTIYF
DNA: TGTGCCAGCAGCCAAGGGATTAATCCCAAGGGAAACACCATATATTTT

J: TRBJ2-7
D: -
size: -
V: TRBV15
CDR3: CATSRDPGTVYEQYF
DNA: TGTGCCACCAGCAGAGATCCTGGGACGGTCTACGAGCAGTACTTC

J: TRBJ2-6
D: -
size: -
V: TRBV5-1
CDR3: CASSPGDNSGANVLTF
DNA: TGCGCCAGCAGCCCCGGGGACAACTCTGGGGCCAACGTCCTGACTTTC

J: TRBJ1-4
D: -
size: -
V: TRBV5-6
CDR3: CASSSLREKLFF
DNA: TGTGCCAGCAGTTCCTTGCGGGAAAAACTGTTTTTT

J: TRBJ1-1
D: -
size: -
V: TRBV19
CDR3: CASSIRLNTEAFF
DNA: TGTGCCAGTAGTATCCGCCTAAACACTGAAGCTTTCTTT

J: TRBJ2-7
D: TRBD1
size: -
V: TRBV28
CDR3: CASSLSQGAKEQYF
DNA: TGTGCCAGCAGTTTATCGCAGGGGGCAAAGGAGCAGTACTTC

J: TRBJ2-1
D: TRBD2
size: -
V: TRBV10-3
CDR3: CAISLAGSYNEQFF
DNA: TGTGCCATCAGTCTAGCGGGATCCTACAATGAGCAGTTCTTC

J: TRBJ2-7
D: -
size: -
V: TRBV10-3
CDR3: CAISESVRPSYEQYF
DNA: TGTGCCATCAGTGAGTCGGTAAGGCCCTCCTACGAGCAGTACTTC

J: TRBJ1-2
D: -
size: -
V: TRBV30
CDR3: CAWELKYGYTF
DNA: TGTGCCTGGGAGCTAAAATATGGCTACACCTTC

J: TRBJ1-4
D: -
size: -
V: TRBV28
CDR3: CASRAGVRGDEKLFF
DNA: TGTGCCAGCAGGGCAGGGGTTAGGGGAGATGAAAAACTGTTTTTT

J: TRBJ2-1
D: -
size: -
V: TRBV18
CDR3: CASSPPVSSYNEQFF
DNA: TGTGCCAGCTCACCCCCGGTGAGCTCCTACAATGAGCAGTTCTTC

J: TRBJ1-1
D: TRBD1
size: -
V: TRBV12-3/TRBV12-4
CDR3: CASSQQGYTEAFF
DNA: TGTGCCAGCAGTCAACAGGGGTACACTGAAGCTTTCTTT

J: TRBJ2-1
D: -
size: -
V: TRBV3-1/TRBV3-2
CDR3: CASSQPLTTYNEQFF
DNA: TGTGCCAGCAGCCAACCGCTGACCACCTACAATGAGCAGTTCTTC

J: TRBJ1-1
D: TRBD1
size: -
V: TRBV15
CDR3: CATSRIRTGGAYNTEAFF
DNA: TGTGCCACCAGCAGAATCCGGACAGGGGGCGCGTATAACACTGAAGCTTTCTTT

J: TRBJ1-1
D: -
size: -
V: TRBV7-8
CDR3: CASSLVSGSGGFF
DNA: TGTGCCAGCAGCTTAGTCTCTGGATCTGGGGGTTTCTTT

J: TRBJ1-4
D: -
size: -
V: TRBV6-5
CDR3: CASSSTPQGEKLFF
DNA: TGTGCCAGCAGTTCAACGCCACAAGGTGAAAAACTGTTTTTT

J: TRBJ2-5
D: TRBD2
size: -
V: TRBV11-2
CDR3: CASSLGGGRLKTQYF
DNA: TGTGCCAGCAGCTTAGGTGGCGGGAGGTTAAAGACCCAGTACTTC

J: TRBJ1-2
D: TRBD1
size: -
V: TRBV27
CDR3: CASSLDRGPVYGYTF
DNA: TGTGCCAGCAGTTTAGACAGGGGGCCTGTCTATGGCTACACCTTC

J: TRBJ2-7
D: -
size: -
V: TRBV18
CDR3: CASSSTQSYEQYF
DNA: TGTGCCAGCTCAAGCACTCAGTCCTACGAGCAGTACTTC

J: TRBJ1-2
D: -
size: few
V: TRBV6-5
CDR3: CASSYANGYTF
DNA: TGTGCCAGCAGTTACGCCAATGGCTACACCTTC

J: TRBJ1-2
D: -
size: -
V: TRBV5-1
CDR3: CASKRTETNYGYTF
DNA: TGCGCCAGCAAGAGGACGGAAACTAACTATGGCTACACCTTC

J: TRBJ1-1
D: -
size: -
V: TRBV7-2
CDR3: CASSSARQLNTEAFF
DNA: TGTGCCAGCAGCTCGGCTCGGCAGTTGAACACTGAAGCTTTCTTT

J: TRBJ2-1
D: TRBD2
size: -
V: TRBV24-1
CDR3: CATSDGTSGSRNEQFF
DNA: TGTGCCACCAGTGATGGGACTAGCGGGAGTAGGAATGAGCAGTTCTTC

J: TRBJ1-2
D: TRBD1
size: -
V: TRBV4-1
CDR3: CASSQFPGGGYGYTF
DNA: TGCGCCAGCAGCCAATTTCCAGGGGGCGGGTATGGCTACACCTTC

J: TRBJ1-6
D: TRBD1
size: -
V: TRBV2
CDR3: CASSEMGQGSSYNSPLHF
DNA: TGTGCCAGCAGTGAAATGGGACAGGGGAGCTCCTATAATTCACCCCTCCACTTT